The 5 T cell receptor beta chains below were found in one sample sequenced in a study of shared clonotypes between healthy human individuals. Assay used: immunoSEQ multiplex PCR; TCRdb lists only in-frame clones, some missing. The table shows 190,000 or so clones, with over 80% occurring only once. The material sequenced was naive CD4+ T cells sorted from blood. Subset in this sample: CD45RA+ positively selected. All receptors come from a woman in her 30s in good health.

This chain links TRBV28 with TRBJ2-7; no clear D gene. The CDR3 spans 13 residues. V was trimmed by 2 bases and J by 5 bases, leaving 10 bases between them. From germline, CDR1 is MDHEN and CDR2 SYDVKM. The CDR3 protein is CASSLGFVHEQYF. The CDR3 nucleotides read TGTGCCAGCAGTTTAGGGTTCGTTCACGAGCAGTACTTC. The whole variable domain, remainder taken from reference TRBV28 and TRBJ2-7, is DVKVTQSSRYLVKRTGEKVFLECVQDMDHENMFWYRQDPGLGLRLIYFSYDVKMKEKGDIPEGYSVSREKKERFSLILESASTNQTSMYLCASSLGFVHEQYFGPGTRLTVT.

The count of this clone is one. This chain joins TRBV4-1 and TRBJ1-6, with TRBD1 matching 9 bases. V was clipped by 4 bases and J by 13 bases; unmatched bases: 8. The germline V gene has CDR1 MGHRA and CDR2 YSYEKL. CDR3 length: 14 amino acids. The CDR3 is CASSPRDREGPLHF. The CDR3 nucleotides read TGCGCCAGCAGCCCCCGGGACAGGGAGGGTCCCCTCCACTTT.

This rearrangement joins TRBV9 to TRBJ2-5; 11 nucleotides align to TRBD2. V lost 2 bases to trimming and J lost 1 base; unmatched junction nucleotides: 7. The CDR3 sequence is 17 residues long. CDR1 SGDLS and CDR2 YYNGEE come from the germline V gene. The DNA of the CDR3 is TGTGCCAGCAGCGTTGGTAGACTAGCGGGGACCCAAGAGACCCAGTACTTC. It is translated as CASSVGRLAGTQETQYF.

This clone occurred once. The V call is TRBV15, the J call TRBJ1-4; 7 bases line up with TRBD1. CDR1 is LNHNV and CDR2 is YYDKDF in the germline V gene (reference sequence). J gave up 0 bases and V 5 bases, and 6 bases lay outside the gene matches. There are 16 residues in the CDR3. CDR3 amino acids: CATSPRGGATNEKLFF. Written as DNA, the CDR3 is TGTGCCACCAGCCCCAGGGGGGGGGCAACTAATGAAAAACTGTTTTTT.

The V call is TRBV19, the J call TRBJ1-1; 7 bases map to TRBD1. Germline-derived CDR1 and CDR2 are LNHDA and SQIVND (reference sequence). V trimming: 4 bases; J trimming: 0 bases; junction bases outside the gene matches: 5. CDR3 length: 15 residues. CDR3 sequence: CASSKQGPLNTEAFF. DNA for the CDR3: TGTGCCAGTAGTAAACAGGGGCCACTGAACACTGAAGCTTTCTTT.